Listed below are T cell receptor beta chains from one sample, sequenced in a study of regulatory T cells in long-lasting Graves disease. TCRdb re-analysed the multiplex PCR reads in MiXCR, keeping a single row per CDR3 protein. The sample consists of roughly 530,000 distinct CDR3 sequences, about 16% of them appearing once. These data also featured in a second study, about T cells in Graves' hyperthyroidism and ophthalmopathy.

The source material was peripheral blood mononuclear cells (PBMCs), sampled at new diagnosis, from a patient treated with antithyroid drugs. These receptors all come from a woman aged 40-65 years with Graves disease. Each CDR3 is given with its conserved first and last residue. The D gene is left open where the match is weak. The listing skips clone size in some rows; elsewhere it reads once, few, many or a size class.

>NA|TRBJ2-5|TRBV7-9|many
TGTGCCAGCAGCTTAGTCGCGACAGAAGAGACCCAGTACTTC
CASSLVATEETQYF
>NA|TRBJ1-2|TRBV3-1|once
TGTGCCAGCAGCCACCTACCGGGACAATTATCCTATGGCTACACCTTC
CASSHLPGQLSYGYTF
>NA|TRBJ1-4|TRBV7-8|many
TGTGCCAGCAGCCCGGACAGTGTAAATGAAAAACTGTTTTTT
CASSPDSVNEKLFF
>NA|TRBJ1-5|TRBV28|NA
TGTGCCAGCAAAATATGGGGAGCTAGGAGCAATCAGCCCCAGCATTTT
CASKIWGARSNQPQHF
>NA|TRBJ1-5|TRBV20-1|few
TGCAGTGCTAGTACCCAGTCTAGCAATCAGCCCCAGCATTTT
CSASTQSSNQPQHF
>NA|TRBJ2-2|TRBV4-1|few
TGCGCCAGCAGCCAACCCAACACCGGGGAGCTGTTTTTT
CASSQPNTGELFF
>TRBD1|TRBJ1-6|TRBV5-1|few
TGCGCCAGCAGCGGGGCTGGACAGGGCGAATCACCCCTCCACTTT
CASSGAGQGESPLHF
>TRBD2|TRBJ2-3|TRBV6-1|many
TGTGCCAGCCTCGCTAGCGGGGTGATCACAGATACGCAGTATTTT
CASLASGVITDTQYF
>NA|TRBJ1-6|TRBV15|many
TGTGCCACCAGCAAAGTGGACAGTCGAAATTCACCCCTCCACTTT
CATSKVDSRNSPLHF
>NA|TRBJ2-1|TRBV28|many
TGTGCCAGCAGTGCCGCTACTAGTGTCAGGGAGCAGTTCTTC
CASSAATSVREQFF
>NA|TRBJ2-5|TRBV7-8|many
TGTGCCAGCAGCTTTGACAGTCAAGAGACCCAGTACTTC
CASSFDSQETQYF
>TRBD1|TRBJ2-5|TRBV9|few
TGTGCCAGCAGCGTATCACAGGGGGTGGAGACCCAGTACTTC
CASSVSQGVETQYF
>NA|TRBJ2-7|TRBV7-2|NA
TGTGCCAGCGTGATAGCAGGGAACGAGCAGTACTTC
CASVIAGNEQYF
>TRBD1|TRBJ2-7|TRBV12-3/TRBV12-4|many
TGTGCCAGCGGTTTGTGGACAGGGAGCTACGAGCAGTACTTC
CASGLWTGSYEQYF
>NA|TRBJ2-7|TRBV28|few
TGTGCCAGCGGGTATAACGCTGCGGACTACGAGCAGTACTTC
CASGYNAADYEQYF
>TRBD1|TRBJ1-2|TRBV18|many
TGTGCCAGCTCACTAGGGACAGGGGTCCGCTACACCTTC
CASSLGTGVRYTF
>NA|TRBJ1-2|TRBV19|many
TGTGCCAGTAGTATCGGGGTTGCCTATGGCTACACCTTC
CASSIGVAYGYTF
>TRBD1|TRBJ1-4|TRBV20-1|few
TGCAGTGCTATGGGACAGAATAATGAAAAACTGTTTTTT
CSAMGQNNEKLFF
>NA|TRBJ1-2|TRBV3-1|NA
TGTGCCAGCAGCAGGGGGGAATCTAACTATGGCTACACCTTC
CASSRGESNYGYTF
>NA|TRBJ2-1|TRBV2|NA
TGTGCCAGCAGCGTTTCCGGGGGCAATGAGCAGTTCTTC
CASSVSGGNEQFF
>NA|TRBJ1-1|TRBV6-2/TRBV6-3|few
TGTGCCAGCAGTGGATGGGGCACCACTGAAGCTTTCTTT
CASSGWGTTEAFF
>NA|TRBJ1-4|TRBV6-9|NA
TGTGCCAGCAGTTATTCGGGCCTAAATGAAAAACTGTTTTTT
CASSYSGLNEKLFF
>TRBD1|TRBJ1-5|TRBV20-1|many
TGCAGTGCTAGCCCCGGACAGGGCGGGAGGCCCCAGCATTTT
CSASPGQGGRPQHF
>NA|TRBJ2-1|TRBV20-1|many
TGCAGTGCTAGTGGCACCAGCTCCTACAATGAGCAGTTCTTC
CSASGTSSYNEQFF
>NA|TRBJ2-3|TRBV15|NA
TGTGCCACCAGCAGAGATCGTTTCACAGATACGCAGTATTTT
CATSRDRFTDTQYF
>NA|TRBJ2-5|TRBV29-1|NA
TGCAGCGTTGCCCCGACAGCGCAAGAGACCCAGTACTTC
CSVAPTAQETQYF
>NA|TRBJ1-6|TRBV10-3|NA
TGTGCCATCAGTGAGAGGGACCAGGATTCACCCCTCCACTTT
CAISERDQDSPLHF